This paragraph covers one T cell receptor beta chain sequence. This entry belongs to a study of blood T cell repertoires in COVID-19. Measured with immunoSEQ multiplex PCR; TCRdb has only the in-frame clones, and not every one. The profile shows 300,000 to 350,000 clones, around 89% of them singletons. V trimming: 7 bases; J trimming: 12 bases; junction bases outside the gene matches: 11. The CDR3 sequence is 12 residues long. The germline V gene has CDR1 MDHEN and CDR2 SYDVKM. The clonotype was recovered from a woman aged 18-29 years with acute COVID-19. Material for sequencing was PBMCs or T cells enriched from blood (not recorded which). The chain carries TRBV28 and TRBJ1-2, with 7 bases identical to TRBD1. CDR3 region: CASTSSGGPNTF. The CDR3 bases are TGTGCCAGCACCTCCTCAGGGGGGCCCAACACCTTC.